The sequence of this TCR beta chain was determined in a study of blood T cell repertoires in COVID-19. For the study at large: Sample material is recorded as cDNA or gDNA derived from T cells, B-cell-depleted T cells, or PBMCs.

With 6 bases removed from V and 0 bases from J, the gap between germline ends came to 9 bases. There are 14 residues in the CDR3. Germline CDR1 ENHRY, CDR2 SYGVKD. TCRdb's table, derived via immunoSEQ multiplex PCR, lists solely in-frame clones and lacks some. The sample has roughly 300,000 clones, around 90% seen once. The clonotype was recovered from a man aged 18-30 years who had recovered from COVID-19. V usage is TRBV10-3 and J usage is TRBJ1-3; D unclear. Sequencing was done on a sample of peripheral blood. CDR3 nucleotides: TGTGCCATCAGACCCGACTACTCTGGAAACACCATATATTTT. It is translated as CAIRPDYSGNTIYF.